The 3 T cell receptor beta chains in this list originate from one sample, sequenced in a study of long-term antiretroviral therapy in people with HIV. Researchers report immunoSEQ v3.0 was run at survey level. Generated by immunoSEQ multiplex PCR, the TCRdb table keeps only in-frame clones and is missing some. The table includes around 8,000 clones, over 75% detected once. The source material was unsorted PBMCs, sampled 0.1 years after starting antiretroviral therapy. The receptors derive from a middle-aged man with HIV.

The chain carries TRBV19 and TRBJ1-1, with 7 bases lining up with TRBD1. There are 14 residues in the CDR3. Germline CDR1 LNHDA, CDR2 SQIVND (reference sequence). The V gene end was trimmed by 5 bases and the J gene end by 7 bases; junction bases not matched to a gene: 10. The DNA of the CDR3 is TGTGCCAGTAGTTACGGCAGGGGGACCGTTGAAGCTTTCTTT. Residues: CASSYGRGTVEAFF.

CDR3 in amino acids: CASRAAPLFGYTF. The CDR3 nucleotides read TGTGCCAGCAGGGCAGCTCCACTATTTGGCTACACCTTC. The chain joins TRBV28 to TRBJ1-2; no reliable D call. The CDR3 spans 13 residues. Germline values: CDR1 MDHEN, CDR2 SYDVKM. Trimming cost V 6 bases and J 7 bases, with 15 bases left between them.

The CDR3, as DNA: TGTGCCAGCAGTGAACCCCCCAGGGGGAATCAGCCCCAGCATTTT. Encoded protein: CASSEPPRGNQPQHF. The chain employs TRBV6-1 and TRBJ1-5, with 7 bases fitting TRBD1. CDR1 MNHNS and CDR2 SASEGT come from the germline V gene. V gave up 2 bases and J gave up 4 bases; unmatched junction bases: 5. The CDR3 sequence is 15 residues long.